These 9 T cell receptor beta chains share one sample of origin, sequenced in a study of cytomegalovirus exposure and HLA in healthy donors. Use of 60 Vbeta and 13 Jbeta primers characterized the PCR. Sequencing was performed with immunoSEQ multiplex PCR; in TCRdb, only in-frame clones are kept and a portion is missing. The table lists about 120,000 clones, under 85% of them singletons. What was sequenced was PBMCs. The receptors were gathered from a woman between 18 and 30 years old in good health and CMV-seronegative.

The chain links TRBV28 to TRBJ1-1, with TRBD1 matching 9 bases. The length of the CDR3 is 15 residues. In germline, CDR1 is MDHEN, CDR2 SYDVKM. Germline trimming cut 8 bases from V and 7 bases from J; bases unmatched to any gene: 14. The CDR3 region has the DNA TGTGCCAGCGTCGTGGGACAGGGCGCCGTAGGTGAAGCTTTCTTT. It specifies CASVVGQGAVGEAFF.

V is TRBV27 and J is TRBJ2-2; D call uncertain. Germline CDR1 and CDR2: MNHEY and SMNVEV (reference sequence). This CDR3 contains 13 residues. The germline V and J ends were trimmed by 5 bases and 0 bases, with 4 bases remaining between them. The CDR3 loop is CASSLANTGELFF. The CDR3 region has the DNA TGTGCCAGCAGTCTCGCGAACACCGGGGAGCTGTTTTTT.

The chain couples TRBV28 to TRBJ1-1; D gene uncertain. V was cut by 3 bases and J by 4 bases, with 12 bases left in between. The CDR3 has 14 residues. CDR1 is MDHEN and CDR2 is SYDVKM in the germline V gene. The DNA for the CDR3 is TGTGCCAGCAGTTTTACCCGGGGAGGCACTGAAGCTTTCTTT. Amino acid sequence: CASSFTRGGTEAFF.

V and J are TRBV14 and TRBJ1-1; D unresolved. V lost 1 base, J lost 7 bases, and 4 bases lay in between. CDR3 length: 11 amino acids. Germline V lookup: CDR1 SGHDN, CDR2 FVKESK. CDR3 DNA: TGTGCCAGCAGCCAAGGCTATGAAGCTTTCTTT. Protein: CASSQGYEAFF.

This chain joins TRBV9 and TRBJ1-1; 7 bases match TRBD1. The CDR3 sequence is 15 residues long. Per germline, CDR1 SGDLS and CDR2 YYNGEE. V was pared by 4 bases and J by 4 bases, with 10 bases of the junction left unmatched. The CDR3 DNA reads as TGTGCCAGCAGCCTGACAGGGCGACACCCCACTGAAGCTTTCTTT. Translating gives CASSLTGRHPTEAFF.

Comment on this clone: The sample holds other DNA sequences that translate to the same CDR3. The chain combines TRBV4-1 with TRBJ2-1; tentatively, D is TRBD1 (5 bases). Per the germline V gene, CDR1 is MGHRA and CDR2 is YSYEKL. The CDR3 spans 15 residues. Trimming took off 6 bases at V and 8 bases at J, with 20 bases between the two ends. CDR3 sequence: CASSDQGSGWDEQFF. In DNA form, the CDR3 reads TGCGCCAGCAGTGATCAGGGCTCGGGTTGGGATGAGCAGTTCTTC.

This sequence joins TRBV5-1 and TRBJ2-7, with 12 bases matching TRBD2. Trimming removed 3 bases from V and 2 bases from J; junction bases left unmatched: 12. There are 18 residues in the CDR3. From germline, CDR1 is SGHRS and CDR2 YFSETQ. Here the CDR3 reads CASSSTTSGGPGAYEQYF. The CDR3 bases are TGCGCCAGCAGCTCTACGACTAGCGGGGGCCCTGGGGCCTACGAGCAGTACTTC.

This clone was recorded a few times. One junction end does not reproduce the germline sequence, and a read error may be involved. The chain is built from TRBV29-1 and TRBJ1-2; 7 bases align to TRBD1. This CDR3 contains 10 residues. Germline V gives CDR1 SQVTM, CDR2 ANQGSEA. The CDR3 reads CSALDRDLYF. In DNA form, the CDR3 reads TGCAGCGCCCTTGACAGGGATCTTTACTTC.

The V call is TRBV4-1, the J call TRBJ1-1, with 8 bases matching TRBD1. The CDR3 sequence is 18 residues long. The ends lost 0 bases at V and 0 bases at J; junction bases unmatched: 9. The germline V gene encodes CDR1 MGHRA and CDR2 YSYEKL. CDR3 in amino acids: CASSQEGRGRFMNTEAFF. The CDR3 DNA reads TGCGCCAGCAGCCAAGAGGGCAGGGGGCGGTTCATGAACACTGAAGCTTTCTTT.